Detailed here is one T cell receptor beta chain. The data derive from a study of technical replicates of blood from a handful of donors. Germline CDR1 reads MDHEN; CDR2 reads SYDVKM. This CDR3 is 16 amino acids long. Deletions cut 5 bases from V and 3 bases from J, with 18 bases between. Method: immunoSEQ multiplex PCR; TCRdb's copy keeps in-frame clones and lacks some. The sample has 76,000 or so clones; 90% to 95% are singletons. The chain links TRBV28 to TRBJ2-3; D is possibly TRBD2 (6 bases). The sequenced material came from T cells isolated from PBMCs. This receptor was taken from a human donor in good health. The CDR3 loop reads CASSPRTNSDTDTQYF. CDR3 DNA sequence: TGTGCCAGCAGTCCCCGGACTAACTCAGATACAGATACGCAGTATTTT.